This TCR beta chain appears in the sequencing data of a study of CD8+CD57+ T cells in acquired aplastic anemia. Findings and limits, study-wide: Levels of CD8+ Simpson's diversity were not significantly distinct in patients versus controls. Between patients and controls, around 27 CD8+ CDR3 sequences were found in common.

To note about this clonotype: Its antigen is not known.

Patients chosen for sequencing had shown CD8+CD57+ cell expansion by flow cytometry. Blood came from patients not yet given any therapy. The germline V and J ends were trimmed by 3 bases and 4 bases, with 10 bases remaining between them. Germline V lookup: CDR1 SNHLY, CDR2 FYNNEI. This CDR3 is built from 14 residues. Genomic DNA templated the TCR beta VDJ and CDR3 profiling. From the reads, TCRdb called clonotypes with MiXCR, one entry per CDR3 protein. This sample carries more than 150,000 distinct CDR3 sequences, 45% to 60% of them seen once, and the ten largest clones take 10% to 15%. The gene calls are TRBV2 and TRBJ1-5; possible D gene TRBD1, 5 bases. Sample: sorted CD4+, CD8+, or CD8+CD57+ T cells (not recorded which) from PBMCs. The sequence was obtained from a human donor with aplastic anemia. The CDR3 sequence: CASSDGTVNQPQHF. Here the CDR3 DNA reads TGTGCCAGCAGTGATGGGACTGTGAATCAGCCCCAGCATTTT.